The clone carrying this TCR beta chain was seen at least ten times. Its antigen is unknown. Single cDNA molecules in the library carried unique molecular identifiers attached during preparation. Under the authors' procedure: Sampled TCR counts reached a median of around 100,000 per sample, with values ranging from about 23,224 to 700,000. One entry per CDR3 protein, called by TCRdb with MiXCR from the 5' RACE reads. Here the V and J calls rest on TCRdb's processing, not on the authors' analysis. The sample includes 130,000 or so distinct CDR3 sequences, about 4.3% seen only once; the top ten take more than 1.2%. These data come from a study of human T cells and chemical hapten exposure. Study summary: Variability of per-sample TCR yields stemmed mainly from small differences in pooled library volume. The study, taken as a whole, reports: Sensitization with DPC brought no change to TCRs above 1 in 1000 in frequency.

The total RNA was obtained from whole blood that was not fractionated. The germline gives CDR1 DFQATT, CDR2 SNEGSKA (reference sequence). With 4 bases removed from V and 5 bases from J, the gap between germline ends came to 17 bases. There are 14 residues in the CDR3. This sequence joins TRBV20-1 and TRBJ2-5; maybe TRBD2 (6 bases). This receptor was identified in a female donor in good health. The CDR3 spells CSAKKGGAEETQYF. The CDR3 DNA reads as TGCAGTGCTAAAAAAGGAGGGGCTGAGGAGACCCAGTACTTC.